The 6 T cell receptor beta chains given below trace back to one sample, sequenced in a study of blood T cell repertoires in COVID-19. Profiled with immunoSEQ multiplex PCR; TCRdb holds only in-frame clones, not every one. The sample shows under 350,000 clones, around 85% of them seen only once. The specimen was peripheral blood. The receptor set was obtained from a human donor in a cohort sampled during active COVID-19.

The rearrangement joins TRBV6-4 to TRBJ2-3; D perhaps matches TRBD2 (6 bases). The CDR3 length is 14 residues. The ends were cut back, 6 bases at V and 6 bases at J, with 16 bases in the middle. Germline assignment: CDR1 MRHNA and CDR2 SNTAGT. CDR3 nucleotide sequence: TGTGCCAGCAGCCCCGGGGGAAATATGGATACGCAGTATTTT. Protein product: CASSPGGNMDTQYF.

CDR3 in amino acids: CASSLSENIQYF. In nucleotides, the CDR3 is TGTGCCAGCAGTTTGAGTGAAAACATTCAGTACTTC. The genes are TRBV12-3 or TRBV12-4 and TRBJ2-4, with D unclear. Trimming shortened V by 3 bases and J by 5 bases, and 5 bases separated the two germline ends. There are 12 residues in the CDR3.

This rearrangement joins TRBV5-1 to TRBJ1-1; perhaps TRBD1 as D (5 bases). The germline V gene has CDR1 SGHRS and CDR2 YFSETQ. The V and J ends lost 6 bases and 1 base respectively, with 16 bases between them. The CDR3 loop spans 15 amino acids. The CDR3 DNA follows: TGCGCCAGCAAGTTAGGTGACAGTTCGAACACTGAAGCTTTCTTT. Translated, it gives CASKLGDSSNTEAFF.

The rearrangement uses TRBV7-2 and TRBJ1-1, with D tentatively TRBD1 (6 bases). The CDR3 is made up of 15 amino acids. Germline V CDR1 and CDR2: SGHTA, FQGNSA. V was pared by 5 bases and J by 4 bases, with 17 bases between. The CDR3 DNA is TGTGCCAGCAGCCTGCAGGGGAAAAGCGTCACTGAAGCTTTCTTT. Its protein is CASSLQGKSVTEAFF.

The chain is built from TRBV6-5 and TRBJ1-4; 7 nucleotides line up with TRBD1. J lost 8 bases, V lost 3 bases, and 9 bases had no gene match. The CDR3 has 15 amino acids. Germline V gene sequence: CDR1 MNHEY, CDR2 SVGAGI. CDR3 region: CASSYRSGGREKLFF. The CDR3 DNA follows: TGTGCCAGCAGTTATAGGTCAGGGGGACGGGAAAAACTGTTTTTT.

This clone has just one count. This rearrangement joins TRBV3-1 (or the pseudogene TRBV3-2) to TRBJ1-1; D remains unclear. The CDR3 consists of 11 residues. The V gene's germline CDR1 is LGHDT and CDR2 YNNKEL (reference sequence). Deletions cut 0 bases from V and 9 bases from J, with 5 bases between. CDR3 DNA sequence: TGTGCCAGCAGCCAAGACAGGCAAGCTTTCTTT. This sequence encodes CASSQDRQAFF.